This TCR beta chain emerged from a study of blood T cells in healthy people across ages. Findings and limits, study-wide: Aged donors had fewer naive CD4+ cells and lower diversity than long-lived donors. Donor CMV status, an unknown factor, possibly confounded changes in expanded clonotypes.

V dropped 3 bases and J dropped 4; count of bases not matched to a gene: 5. Germline-derived CDR1 and CDR2 are SGHKS and YYEKEE (reference sequence). The CDR3 sequence is 15 residues long. The authors ran a second PCR of about 6 to 12 cycles using a sample-barcoded 5' primer and a J-beta primer mix. TCRdb ran MiXCR on the 5' RACE reads and lists one entry per CDR3 protein. The data contain some 560,000 distinct CDR3 sequences, 27% of them singletons. This clonotype came up once. Its cognate antigen is unknown. This sample was also put to use in a study of T cells of mothers and their children. That source notes: Related mother-child pairs shared slightly more overlap than unrelated pairs, but the difference was non-significant.

J is TRBJ2-5 and V is TRBV5-5, with 11 bases identical to TRBD2. Specimen: blood. This TCR was sampled from a boy aged 2 to 10 in good health. The CDR3 DNA sequence: TGTGCCAGCAGCTCACTAGCGGGGGCGGGAGAGACCCAGTACTTC. It encodes CASSSLAGAGETQYF.